This TCR beta chain stems from a study of graft-versus-host responses after intestinal transplantation. Study context: As for transplant type, recipients had multivisceral, liver-intestinal, or isolated intestinal grafts. Study-wide findings and caveats: Recipient marrow contained GvH clones, some of which appeared first in ileum or blood.

This table comes from immunoSEQ multiplex PCR, and its TCRdb copy is limited to in-frame clones, with some not included. The sample holds tens of thousands of clones, about nine tenths seen once. V dropped 4 bases and J dropped 8; count of bases not matched to a gene: 8. The CDR3 runs to 16 residues. The germline CDR1 and CDR2 sequences are LNHDA and SQIVND (reference sequence). Concerning this clone: What it binds is unknown.

The sequencing here drew on unstimulated CD4+ T cells sorted from spleen or lymph node cells, taken before intestinal transplant. This rearrangement joins TRBV19 to TRBJ1-6; 10 bases line up with TRBD1. This sequence originates from a human donor who received an intestinal transplant. Here the CDR3 reads CASSTYRGTGDSPLHF. The CDR3 nucleotides are TGTGCCAGTAGTACCTACAGAGGGACAGGGGATTCACCCCTCCACTTT. Full variable domain (outside the CDR3, taken from reference TRBV19 and TRBJ1-6): DGGITQSPKYLFRKEGQNVTLSCEQNLNHDAMYWYRQDPGQGLRLIYYSQIVNDFQKGDIAEGYSVSREKKESFPLTVTSAQKNPTAFYLCASSTYRGTGDSPLHFGNGTRLTVT.